The 24 T cell receptor beta chains below come from one sample, sequenced in a study of blood T cell repertoires in COVID-19. Only in-frame clones appear in the TCRdb table, and some are missing; sequencing was by immunoSEQ multiplex PCR. This sample carries around 250,000 clones, less than 90% of them seen once, and the ten largest clones take 1.5%. Sequenced material: peripheral blood. These receptors came from a woman between 40 and 50 years old who had recovered from COVID-19.

V gene TRBV4-1 combines with J gene TRBJ1-1; 8 nucleotides match TRBD1. Looked up from germline, CDR1 is MGHRA and CDR2 is YSYEKL. Trimming cost V 3 bases and J 0 bases; bases outside gene matches: 0. CDR3 size: 14 residues. CDR3 bases: TGCGCCAGCAGCCAGGGACAGGTGAACACTGAAGCTTTCTTT. This gives the protein CASSQGQVNTEAFF.

The CDR3 reads CAWSEGAGNQPQHF. The CDR3, as DNA: TGTGCCTGGAGTGAGGGGGCAGGCAATCAGCCCCAGCATTTT. The chain couples TRBV30 to TRBJ1-5; 7 bases are shared with TRBD1. This CDR3 region has 14 residues. Germline CDR1 GTSNPN, CDR2 SVGIG (reference sequence). J lost 2 bases, V lost 1 base, and 2 bases had no gene match.

This chain connects TRBV6-1 to TRBJ1-6; possible D gene TRBD1, 5 bases. CDR3 length: 19 residues. Germline CDR1 is MNHNS and CDR2 is SASEGT. Trimming stripped 3 bases from V and 3 bases from J, with 21 bases between. CDR3 protein: CASSDSVFAGPRYNSPLHF. DNA of the CDR3: TGTGCCAGCAGTGATAGTGTTTTCGCGGGGCCACGCTATAATTCACCCCTCCACTTT.

This clone qualifies as medium-sized. The chain has TRBV10-3 and TRBJ2-2; no reliable D call. CDR1 and CDR2 (germline): ENHRY, SYGVKD. V lost 2 bases to trimming and J lost 9 bases, with 10 bases between them. The CDR3 runs 13 residues. CDR3 DNA sequence: TGTGCCATCAGTGAGACAGATAATCGGGAGCTGTTTTTT. It codes for CAISETDNRELFF.

The DNA for the CDR3 is TGTGCCACCGAAGACGGGTTAACAAACTATGGCTACACCTTC. Protein sequence: CATEDGLTNYGYTF. The V gene is TRBV10-3, the J gene TRBJ1-2; D unresolved. Trimming removed 10 bases from V and 2 bases from J, with 17 bases in between. CDR1 ENHRY and CDR2 SYGVKD come from the germline V gene. This CDR3 is 14 amino acids long.

The CDR3 region is CASKNNRYQQETQYF. DNA of the CDR3: TGTGCCAGTAAGAATAACAGGTACCAGCAAGAGACCCAGTACTTC. The gene calls are TRBV19 and TRBJ2-5; D is perhaps TRBD1 (5 bases). This CDR3 is 15 amino acids long. V was cut by 7 bases and J by 2 bases, with 17 bases left in between. Germline values: CDR1 LNHDA, CDR2 SQIVND (reference sequence).

The chain couples TRBV6-5 to TRBJ2-3; D might be TRBD2 (6 bases). CDR3 length: 13 amino acids. With 11 bases removed from V and 4 bases from J, the gap between germline ends came to 16 bases. Germline CDR1 and CDR2: MNHEY and SVGAGI. The CDR3 DNA follows: TGTGCCGCGAAGGAGGGGTGGGCAGATACGCAGTATTTT. This encodes CAAKEGWADTQYF.

The rearrangement joins TRBV5-1 to TRBJ2-3; D perhaps matches TRBD1 (7 bases). With 4 bases removed from V and 1 base from J, the gap between germline ends came to 16 bases. The CDR3 length is 16 residues. Germline values: CDR1 SGHRS, CDR2 YFSETQ. The CDR3 DNA is TGCGCCAGCAGCCCCGGGGGCAGGGGGGGCACAGATACGCAGTATTTT. The encoded protein is CASSPGGRGGTDTQYF.

The chain carries TRBV5-1 and TRBJ2-7; weak D call: TRBD1 (6 bases). Germline values: CDR1 SGHRS, CDR2 YFSETQ. Trimming left V 0 bases short and J 3 bases short, with 13 bases between. The CDR3 has 15 residues. DNA of the CDR3: TGCGCCAGCAGCTTGGCCGAACAGGACAGCTACGAGCAGTACTTC. Protein: CASSLAEQDSYEQYF.

This chain joins TRBV5-1 and TRBJ1-4, with a possible D match to TRBD1 (6 bases). Germline CDR1 and CDR2: SGHRS and YFSETQ. V was clipped by 4 bases and J by 4 bases, with 17 bases between them. CDR3 length equals 16 residues. CDR3 nucleotides: TGCGCCAGCAGCATACAGGGTACTGGGAGTAATGAAAAACTGTTTTTT. It translates to CASSIQGTGSNEKLFF. Using reference TRBV5-1 and TRBJ1-4 for the parts outside the CDR3, the full variable domain is KAGVTQTPRYLIKTRGQQVTLSCSPISGHRSVSWYQQTPGQGLQFLFEYFSETQRNKGNFPGRFSGRQFSNSRSEMNVSTLELGDSALYLCASSIQGTGSNEKLFFGSGTQLSVL.

This clone was seen only once. An end of the junction does not agree with germline; a read error may underlie this. J is TRBJ2-1 and V is TRBV3-1 (or the pseudogene TRBV3-2), with TRBD2 matching over 9 bases. This CDR3 is 15 amino acids long. From germline, CDR1 is LGHDT and CDR2 YNNKEL (reference sequence). This chain's CDR3 is CARSQGGGGANEQFF. Here the CDR3 DNA reads TGTGCCCGCAGCCAAGGGGGCGGGGGGGCGAATGAGCAGTTCTTC.

The genes are TRBV2 and TRBJ2-3; maybe TRBD1 (5 bases). The CDR3 extends over 15 amino acids. V was pared by 5 bases and J by 3 bases, with 15 bases between. Germline V gene sequence: CDR1 SNHLY, CDR2 FYNNEI. For the CDR3, the DNA is TGTGCCAGCAGTCGAGAACAGCCAGGGACAGATACGCAGTATTTT. Protein: CASSREQPGTDTQYF.

The DNA for the CDR3 is TGTGCCAGTAGTGTCGTCTCAGTCACGGGGGAGCAGTACTTC. Protein sequence: CASSVVSVTGEQYF. The gene calls are TRBV19 and TRBJ2-7; weak D call: TRBD2 (5 bases). The CDR3 is made up of 14 amino acids. Germline assignment: CDR1 LNHDA and CDR2 SQIVND (reference sequence). V lost 5 bases to trimming and J lost 7 bases, with 18 bases between them.

This sequence joins TRBV28 and TRBJ2-5; perhaps TRBD1 as D (6 bases). The V and J ends lost 4 bases and 2 bases respectively, with 14 bases between them. The CDR3 totals 15 residues. Germline values: CDR1 MDHEN, CDR2 SYDVKM. The CDR3 DNA is TGTGCCAGCAGTTCAGGGGCCGCCACTCAAGAGACCCAGTACTTC. Its protein product is CASSSGAATQETQYF.

This clone came up once. The CDR3 spells CASSFLRTDTQYF. The CDR3 bases are TGTGCCAGCAGCTTCCTTCGCACAGATACGCAGTATTTT. The V and J genes are TRBV7-9 and TRBJ2-3; D gene unclear. The CDR3 loop spans 13 amino acids. CDR1 SEHNR and CDR2 FQNEAQ come from the germline V gene (reference sequence). V lost 3 bases and J 1 base, leaving 5 bases between the germline ends. Together with reference TRBV7-9 and TRBJ2-3, the CDR3 gives the full variable domain: DTGVSQNPRHKITKRGQNVTFRCDPISEHNRLYWYRQTLGQGPEFLTYFQNEAQLEKSRLLSDRFSAERPKGSFSTLEIQRTEQGDSAMYLCASSFLRTDTQYFGPGTRLTVL.

The gene calls are TRBV7-9 and TRBJ2-4; D possibly corresponds to TRBD2 (5 bases). This CDR3 has 17 amino acids. From germline, CDR1 is SEHNR and CDR2 FQNEAQ (reference sequence). Between the trimmed V and J ends, which lost 1 base and 0 bases, there was a span of 13 bases. CDR3 sequence reads: CASSLENGGLAKNIQYF. The DNA for the CDR3 is TGTGCCAGCAGCTTAGAAAACGGAGGATTAGCCAAAAACATTCAGTACTTC.

This clone was seen a few times. CDR3 sequence reads: CASSQDPSTGELFF. The CDR3 DNA sequence: TGTGCCAGCAGCCAAGATCCTAGCACCGGGGAGCTGTTTTTT. This chain connects TRBV3-1 (or the pseudogene TRBV3-2) to TRBJ2-2, with D unclear. Trimming took off 0 bases at V and 4 bases at J, with 6 bases between the two ends. Germline V gene lookup returns CDR1 LGHDT and CDR2 YNNKEL (reference sequence). This CDR3 contains 14 residues.

This chain connects TRBV5-4 to TRBJ2-3; D perhaps matches TRBD1 (6 bases). Per the germline V gene, CDR1 is SGHNT and CDR2 is YYREEE (reference sequence). The CDR3 runs to 13 residues. Trimming removed 6 bases at V and 6 bases at J, with 14 bases between. The CDR3 DNA follows: TGTGCCAGCAACATCTGGACAGTCGATACGCAGTATTTT. It codes for CASNIWTVDTQYF.

The chain joins TRBV12-3 or TRBV12-4 to TRBJ1-2, with unresolved D. The CDR3 has 12 residues. Trimming removed 4 bases at V and 6 bases at J, with 9 bases between. The CDR3 loop is CASSYGHDGYTF. DNA of the CDR3: TGTGCCAGCAGTTACGGTCACGATGGCTACACCTTC.

The chain recombines TRBV7-9 with TRBJ1-6; D ambiguous. V was cut by 4 bases and J by 5 bases, with 12 bases left in between. In germline, CDR1 is SEHNR, CDR2 FQNEAQ (reference sequence). This CDR3 has 15 amino acids. The CDR3: CASSSSRGNNSPLHF. CDR3 coding DNA: TGTGCCAGCAGCTCAAGCCGCGGGAATAATTCACCCCTCCACTTT.

The J gene is TRBJ2-2, the V gene TRBV5-4; 8 nucleotides match TRBD1. Trimming at V came to 5 bases and at J to 1 base, leaving 7 bases not matched to a gene. The germline gives CDR1 SGHNT, CDR2 YYREEE (reference sequence). This CDR3 spans 16 amino acids. The CDR3 region has the DNA TGTGCCAGCAGTCCCCCGGGACAGGAGAACACCGGGGAGCTGTTTTTT. Its protein is CASSPPGQENTGELFF.

The genes are TRBV5-5 and TRBJ1-5; D possibly corresponds to TRBD1 (5 bases). V lost 5 bases to trimming and J lost 6 bases, with 18 bases between them. The germline gives CDR1 SGHKS, CDR2 YYEKEE (reference sequence). This CDR3 has 15 residues. The CDR3 is CASSWGVRLGQPQHF. The CDR3 DNA reads TGTGCCAGCAGTTGGGGGGTTCGGTTGGGTCAGCCCCAGCATTTT.

This rearrangement joins TRBV27 to TRBJ1-2; 7 positions match TRBD1. The CDR3 has 14 amino acids. Trimming cost V 6 bases and J 4 bases; bases outside gene matches: 8. Germline lookup yields CDR1 MNHEY and CDR2 SMNVEV (reference sequence). CDR3: CASRLTGIAYGYTF. The CDR3 DNA sequence: TGTGCCAGCAGGCTGACAGGGATAGCCTATGGCTACACCTTC.

The CDR3 region is CASTTGDRQPQHF. The CDR3 coding sequence is TGTGCCAGTACGACAGGGGATCGTCAGCCCCAGCATTTT. The V and J genes are TRBV19 and TRBJ1-5, with TRBD1 matching over 8 bases. The length of the CDR3 is 13 residues. J was trimmed by 6 bases and V by 7 bases; bases with no gene match: 5. CDR1 LNHDA and CDR2 SQIVND come from the germline V gene (reference sequence).